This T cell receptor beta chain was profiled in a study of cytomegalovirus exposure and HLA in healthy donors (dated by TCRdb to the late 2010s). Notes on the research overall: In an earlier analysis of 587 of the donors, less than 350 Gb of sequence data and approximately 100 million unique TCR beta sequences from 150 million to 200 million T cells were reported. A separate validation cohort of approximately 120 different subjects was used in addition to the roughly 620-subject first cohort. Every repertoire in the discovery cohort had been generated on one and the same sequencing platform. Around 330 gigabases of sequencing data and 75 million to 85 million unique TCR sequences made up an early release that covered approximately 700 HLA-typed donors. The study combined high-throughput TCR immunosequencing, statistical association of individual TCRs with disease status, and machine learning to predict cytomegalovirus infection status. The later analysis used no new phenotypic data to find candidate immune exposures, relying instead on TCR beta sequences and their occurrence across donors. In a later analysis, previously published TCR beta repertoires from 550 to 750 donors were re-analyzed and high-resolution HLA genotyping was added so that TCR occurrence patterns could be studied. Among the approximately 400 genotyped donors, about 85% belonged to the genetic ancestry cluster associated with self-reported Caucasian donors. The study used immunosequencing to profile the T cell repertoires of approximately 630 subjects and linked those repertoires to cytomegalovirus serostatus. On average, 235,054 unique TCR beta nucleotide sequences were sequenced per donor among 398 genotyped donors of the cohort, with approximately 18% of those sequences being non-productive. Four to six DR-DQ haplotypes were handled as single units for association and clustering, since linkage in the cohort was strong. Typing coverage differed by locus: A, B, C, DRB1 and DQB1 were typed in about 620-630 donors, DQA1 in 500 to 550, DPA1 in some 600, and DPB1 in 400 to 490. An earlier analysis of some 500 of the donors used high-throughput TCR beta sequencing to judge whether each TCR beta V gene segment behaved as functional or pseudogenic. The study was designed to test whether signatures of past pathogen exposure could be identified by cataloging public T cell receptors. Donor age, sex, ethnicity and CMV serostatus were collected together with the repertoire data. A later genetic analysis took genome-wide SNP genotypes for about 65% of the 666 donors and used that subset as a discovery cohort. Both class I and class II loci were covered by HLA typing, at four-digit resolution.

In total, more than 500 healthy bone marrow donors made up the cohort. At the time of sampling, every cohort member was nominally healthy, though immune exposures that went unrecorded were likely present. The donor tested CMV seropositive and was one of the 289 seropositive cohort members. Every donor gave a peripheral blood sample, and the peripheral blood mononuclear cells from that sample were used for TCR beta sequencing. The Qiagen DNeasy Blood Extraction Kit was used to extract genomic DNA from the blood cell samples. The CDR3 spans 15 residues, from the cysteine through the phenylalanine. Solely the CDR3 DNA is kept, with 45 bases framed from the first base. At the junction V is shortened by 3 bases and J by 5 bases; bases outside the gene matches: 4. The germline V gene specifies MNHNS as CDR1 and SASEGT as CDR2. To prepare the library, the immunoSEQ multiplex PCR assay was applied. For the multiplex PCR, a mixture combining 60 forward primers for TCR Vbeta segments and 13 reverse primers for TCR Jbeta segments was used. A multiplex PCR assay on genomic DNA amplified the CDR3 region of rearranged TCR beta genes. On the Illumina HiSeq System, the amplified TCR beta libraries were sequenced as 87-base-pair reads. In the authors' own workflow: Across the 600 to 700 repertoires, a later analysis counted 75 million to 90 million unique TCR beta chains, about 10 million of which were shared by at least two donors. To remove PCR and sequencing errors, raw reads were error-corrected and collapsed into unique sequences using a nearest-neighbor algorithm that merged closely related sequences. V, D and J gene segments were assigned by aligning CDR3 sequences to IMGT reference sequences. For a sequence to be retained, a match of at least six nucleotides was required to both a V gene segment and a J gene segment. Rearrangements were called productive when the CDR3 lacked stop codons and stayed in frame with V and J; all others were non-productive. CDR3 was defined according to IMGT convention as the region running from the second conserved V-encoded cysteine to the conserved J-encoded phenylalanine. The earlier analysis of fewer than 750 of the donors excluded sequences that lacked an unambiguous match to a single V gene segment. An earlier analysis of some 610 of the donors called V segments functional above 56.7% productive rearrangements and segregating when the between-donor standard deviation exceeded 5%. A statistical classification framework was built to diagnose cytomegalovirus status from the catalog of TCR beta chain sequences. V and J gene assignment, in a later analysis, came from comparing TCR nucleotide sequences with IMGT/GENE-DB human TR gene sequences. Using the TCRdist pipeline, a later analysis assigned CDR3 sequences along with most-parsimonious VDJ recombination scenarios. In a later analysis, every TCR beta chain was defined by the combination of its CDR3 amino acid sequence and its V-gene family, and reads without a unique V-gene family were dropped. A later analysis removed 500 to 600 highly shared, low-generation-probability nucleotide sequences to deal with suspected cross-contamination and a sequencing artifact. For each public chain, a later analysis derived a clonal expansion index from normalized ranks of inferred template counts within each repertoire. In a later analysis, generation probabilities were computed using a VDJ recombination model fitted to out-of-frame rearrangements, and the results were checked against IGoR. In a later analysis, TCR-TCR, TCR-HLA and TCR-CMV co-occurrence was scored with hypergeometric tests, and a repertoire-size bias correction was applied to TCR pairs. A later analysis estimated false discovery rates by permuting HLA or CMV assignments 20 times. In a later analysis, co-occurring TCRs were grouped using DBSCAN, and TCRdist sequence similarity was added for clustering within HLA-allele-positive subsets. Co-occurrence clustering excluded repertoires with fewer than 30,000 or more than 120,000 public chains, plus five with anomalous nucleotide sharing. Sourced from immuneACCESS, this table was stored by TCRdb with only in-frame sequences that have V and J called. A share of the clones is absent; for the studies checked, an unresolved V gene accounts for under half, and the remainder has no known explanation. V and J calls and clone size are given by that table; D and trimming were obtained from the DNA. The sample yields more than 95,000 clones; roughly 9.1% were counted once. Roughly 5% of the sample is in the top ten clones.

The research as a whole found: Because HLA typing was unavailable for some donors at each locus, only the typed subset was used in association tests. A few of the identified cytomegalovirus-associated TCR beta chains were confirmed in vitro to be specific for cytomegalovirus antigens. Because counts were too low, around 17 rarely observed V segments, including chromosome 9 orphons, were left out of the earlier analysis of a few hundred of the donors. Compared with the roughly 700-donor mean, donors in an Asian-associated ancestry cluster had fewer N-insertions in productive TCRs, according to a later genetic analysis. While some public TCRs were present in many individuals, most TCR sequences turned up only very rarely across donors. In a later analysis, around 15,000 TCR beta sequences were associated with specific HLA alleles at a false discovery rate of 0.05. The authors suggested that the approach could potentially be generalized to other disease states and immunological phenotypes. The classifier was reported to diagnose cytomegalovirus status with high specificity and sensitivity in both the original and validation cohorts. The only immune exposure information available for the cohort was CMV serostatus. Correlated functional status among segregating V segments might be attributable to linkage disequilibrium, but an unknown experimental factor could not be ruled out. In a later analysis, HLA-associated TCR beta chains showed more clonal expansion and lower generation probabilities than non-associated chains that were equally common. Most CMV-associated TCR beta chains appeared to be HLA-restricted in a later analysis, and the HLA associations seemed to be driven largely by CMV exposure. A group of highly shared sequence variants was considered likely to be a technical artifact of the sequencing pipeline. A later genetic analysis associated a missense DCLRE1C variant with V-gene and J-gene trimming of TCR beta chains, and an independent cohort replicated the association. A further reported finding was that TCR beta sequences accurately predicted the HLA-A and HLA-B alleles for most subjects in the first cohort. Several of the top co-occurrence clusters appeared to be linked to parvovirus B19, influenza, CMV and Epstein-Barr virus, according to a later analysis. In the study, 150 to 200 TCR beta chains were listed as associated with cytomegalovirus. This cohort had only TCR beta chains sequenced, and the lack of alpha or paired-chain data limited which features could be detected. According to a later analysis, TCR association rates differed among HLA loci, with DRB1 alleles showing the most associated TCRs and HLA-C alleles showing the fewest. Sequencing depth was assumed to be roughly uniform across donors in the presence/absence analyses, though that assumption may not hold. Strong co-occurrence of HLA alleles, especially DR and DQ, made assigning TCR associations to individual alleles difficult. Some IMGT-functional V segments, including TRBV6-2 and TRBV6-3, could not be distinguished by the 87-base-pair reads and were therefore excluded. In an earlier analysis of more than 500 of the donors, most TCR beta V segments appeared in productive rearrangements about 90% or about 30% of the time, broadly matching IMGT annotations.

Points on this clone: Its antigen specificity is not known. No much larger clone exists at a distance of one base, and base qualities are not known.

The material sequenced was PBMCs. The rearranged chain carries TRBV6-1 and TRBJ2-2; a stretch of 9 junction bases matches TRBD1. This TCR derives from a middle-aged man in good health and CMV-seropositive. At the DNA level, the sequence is TGTGCCAGCAGTGAGTTGGGGACAGGGACCGGGGAGCTGTTTTTT. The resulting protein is CASSELGTGTGELFF.